This TCR beta chain came from a study of CD8+ T cells in alopecia areata. Sequencing used cDNA as its template, made by extracting RNA and reverse transcribing it. Using immunoSEQ multiplex PCR, the repertoire was profiled, and TCRdb retains in-frame clones only, with some absent. The sample contains approximately 180,000 clones, more than 50% of which appear only once. Treatment denoted: oral pan-JAK inhibitor, 5-10 mg twice daily. Specimens obtained from alopecia areata patients comprised lesional scalp punch biopsies and peripheral blood. Researchers picked out CD4+ and CD8+ T cells from PBMCs by sorting. For this clone: The antigen is undetermined.

Regarding the study as a whole: One nonresponder leaves baseline CD8+ expansion's link to response uncertain.

V gave up 3 bases and J gave up 3 bases; unmatched junction bases: 8. Germline V gene data show CDR1 as SGDLS and CDR2 as YYNGEE. The CDR3 is 15 amino acids. This TCR came from a human donor with alopecia areata. V is TRBV9 and J is TRBJ1-1, with TRBD1 matching over 7 bases. Specimen: CD4+ T cells sorted from blood, collected at week 24, from a patient treated with tofacitinib. In DNA, the CDR3 is TGTGCCAGCAGCGAAACTACAAGGGGGCACACTGAAGCTTTCTTT. Protein sequence: CASSETTRGHTEAFF. The complete variable domain, with remaining parts taken from reference TRBV9 and TRBJ1-1, reads DSGVTQTPKHLITATGQRVTLRCSPRSGDLSVYWYQQSLDQGLQFLIQYYNGEERAKGNILERFSAQQFPDLHSELNLSSLELGDSALYFCASSETTRGHTEAFFGQGTRLTVV.